This entry lists 13 T cell receptor beta chains sequenced from one sample in a study of beta chain features in type 1 diabetes (dated by TCRdb to about 2018). These receptors' targets are unknown. Broad study findings and their caveats: In all four CD4+ subsets, TCRB CDR3 length was moderately but significantly shorter in type 1 diabetes patients.

The method was the immunoSEQ multiplex PCR assay. The High Capacity cDNA Reverse Transcription Kit was used to reverse transcribe all of the isolated RNA, meaning that expressed TCRB transcripts were what got sequenced. The clones in this table, taken by TCRdb from immuneACCESS, are in-frame only. Not every clone is retained; where verified, under half of the shortfall comes from an unresolved V gene, and the cause of the rest is unknown. For this sample the table gives 300,000 or so clones, of which roughly a tenth were detected only once. The ten largest clones capture 0.95% to 1.1% of the sample. Sequenced input: central memory CD4+ T cells from blood. The receptors derive from a man under 40 with type 1 diabetes.

The rearrangement links TRBV7-2 to TRBJ2-3, with D possibly matching TRBD2 (5 bases). The CDR3 consists of 16 residues. V was cut by 3 bases and J by 2 bases, with 15 bases left in between. Germline assignment: CDR1 SGHTA and CDR2 FQGNSA. The CDR3 bases are TGTGCCAGCAGCTTCTTTTTCGGGGTCCCCACAGATACGCAGTATTTT. Translated, it gives CASSFFFGVPTDTQYF.

This chain connects TRBV2 to TRBJ1-4; D gene ambiguous. Trimming stripped 4 bases from V and 8 bases from J, with 17 bases between. CDR3 length equals 15 residues. Germline CDR1 is SNHLY and CDR2 is FYNNEI. DNA of the CDR3: TGTGCCAGCAGTGGGGTCAAACTCGGGGAGGAAAAACTGTTTTTT. It is translated as CASSGVKLGEEKLFF.

V usage is TRBV7-9 and J usage is TRBJ2-3; possible D gene TRBD2, 6 bases. Trimming took 0 bases from V and 3 from J, leaving 22 bases between them. CDR3 size: 19 residues. The V gene's germline CDR1 is SEHNR and CDR2 FQNEAQ (reference sequence). Written as DNA, the CDR3 is TGTGCCAGCAGCTTAGCGGGGGGTATGACACTGGCCGGGACAGATACGCAGTATTTT. Translating gives CASSLAGGMTLAGTDTQYF.

V and J are TRBV9 and TRBJ2-3; 7 nucleotides align to TRBD2. CDR3 length: 16 residues. Germline assignment: CDR1 SGDLS and CDR2 YYNGEE. The J segment lost 2 bases and the V segment lost 3 bases, leaving 9 bases of the junction unmatched. CDR3 DNA sequence: TGTGCCAGCAGCGAGAGACTAGCTCAACTCACAGATACGCAGTATTTT. This codes for CASSERLAQLTDTQYF.

The gene calls are TRBV2 and TRBJ1-1; unclear D gene. This CDR3 spans 11 amino acids. The germline V gene encodes CDR1 SNHLY and CDR2 FYNNEI. V lost 4 bases and J 7 bases, leaving 7 bases between the germline ends. The CDR3 coding sequence is TGTGCCAGCAGTGTAAAAAGTGAAGCTTTCTTT. This sequence encodes CASSVKSEAFF.

The chain combines TRBV7-2 with TRBJ2-7; TRBD1 aligns across 9 bases. V gave up 5 bases and J gave up 7 bases; unmatched junction bases: 9. The CDR3 is 14 amino acids. Germline values: CDR1 SGHTA, CDR2 FQGNSA. The chain's CDR3 is CASSRTGGLGEQYF. For the CDR3, the DNA is TGTGCCAGCAGCCGTACAGGGGGCTTAGGAGAGCAGTACTTC.

In its sample, this clone was seen a few times. This rearrangement joins TRBV7-8 to TRBJ1-1; possible D gene TRBD1, 5 bases. The ends were cut back, 0 bases at V and 5 bases at J, with 10 bases in the middle. The CDR3 sequence is 14 residues long. Per germline, CDR1 SGHVS and CDR2 FQNEAQ. DNA for the CDR3: TGTGCCAGCAGCTTAGCCCAGGGAAGGACTGAAGCTTTCTTT. As protein: CASSLAQGRTEAFF.

The CDR3 spells CASSRIGVDTQYF. The CDR3, as DNA: TGTGCCAGCAGCCGAATCGGGGTGGATACGCAGTATTTT. The chain employs TRBV11-2 and TRBJ2-3; a possible D gene is TRBD2 (5 bases). CDR1 is SGHAT and CDR2 is FQNNGV in the germline V gene. The germline V and J ends were trimmed by 5 bases and 6 bases, with 12 bases remaining between them. This CDR3 region has 13 residues.

The genes are TRBV4-3 and TRBJ1-2, with a possible D match to TRBD1 (5 bases). From germline, CDR1 is LGHNA and CDR2 YSLEER. Deletions cut 4 bases from V and 6 bases from J, with 18 bases between. The CDR3 is 15 residues long. CDR3 nucleotides: TGCGCCAGCAGCCTAAGACTGGGGACTTGGGATGGCTACACCTTC. Translating it yields CASSLRLGTWDGYTF.

V usage is TRBV7-8 and J usage is TRBJ2-3; 14 nucleotides align to TRBD2. From germline, CDR1 is SGHVS and CDR2 FQNEAQ. This CDR3 comprises 17 residues. V gave up 5 bases and J gave up 4 bases; unmatched junction bases: 8. The CDR3 reads CASSPGLAGGLADTQYF. The CDR3 DNA sequence: TGTGCCAGCAGCCCCGGACTAGCGGGGGGCCTTGCAGATACGCAGTATTTT.

This clone appeared many times. The V call is TRBV7-9, the J call TRBJ2-7; D is ambiguous. The V gene's germline CDR1 is SEHNR and CDR2 FQNEAQ (reference sequence). The CDR3 spans 15 residues. The ends were cut back, 1 base at V and 4 bases at J, with 14 bases in the middle. The CDR3 coding sequence is TGTGCCAGCAGCTTAGGGACCCCTGGGGATTACGAGCAGTACTTC. The encoded protein is CASSLGTPGDYEQYF.

This clone was recorded a few times. The chain uses TRBV30 and TRBJ1-4; weak D call: TRBD1 (5 bases). This CDR3 comprises 14 residues. The V end was cut by 3 bases, the J end by 4 bases, with 12 bases between. The germline V gene has CDR1 GTSNPN and CDR2 SVGIG (reference sequence). The CDR3 DNA reads TGTGCCTGGAGCACCGGGACCAATAATGAAAAACTGTTTTTT. The encoded protein is CAWSTGTNNEKLFF.

The chain is built from TRBV5-6 and TRBJ2-7; the D gene is possibly TRBD1 (5 bases). The germline V gene encodes CDR1 SGHDT and CDR2 YYEEEE. The length of the CDR3 is 13 residues. V was pared by 2 bases and J by 2 bases, with 8 bases between. The CDR3 region is CASSFTGTYEQYF. The CDR3 coding sequence is TGTGCCAGCAGCTTCACAGGTACCTACGAGCAGTACTTC.